Shown below are 4 T cell receptor beta chains from a single sample sequenced in a study of T-cell reconstitution after alpha-beta-depleted transplantation in children. Molecular barcoding with unique molecular identifiers was used for the TCRbeta library. Using its own MiXCR run on the PCR reads, TCRdb lists one record per CDR3 protein. Of about 360,000 distinct CDR3 sequences in the sample, approximately 12% were seen once. Sequences were derived from PBMCs, sampled from the stem cell graft. The receptor source for this set is a human donor who donated a stem cell graft to a child with Fanconi anemia.

This chain links TRBV6-2 or TRBV6-3 with TRBJ2-7, with D perhaps matching TRBD1 (6 bases). Germline CDR1 reads MNHEY; CDR2 reads SVGEGT. Trimming pared 4 bases from V and 2 bases from J, leaving 15 bases between. CDR3 length equals 15 residues. DNA of the CDR3: TGTGCCAGCAGTTTGTACAGGGTCCCCGCCTACGAGCAGTACGTC. It yields the protein CASSLYRVPAYEQYV.

This chain connects TRBV9 to TRBJ1-3; no reliable D call. The germline V gene encodes CDR1 SGDLS and CDR2 YYNGEE. Trimming shortened V by 0 bases and J by 0 bases, and 10 bases separated the two germline ends. The CDR3 has 16 residues. The DNA of the CDR3 is TGTGCCAGCAGCGTAGAAGGCAGTCTCTCTGGAAACACCATATATTTT. Translating it yields CASSVEGSLSGNTIYF.

This chain connects TRBV19 to TRBJ2-1, with a tentative D call TRBD2 (5 bases). The germline CDR1 and CDR2 sequences are LNHDA and SQIVND (reference sequence). Trimming shortened V by 6 bases and J by 0 bases, and 18 bases separated the two germline ends. This CDR3 spans 17 amino acids. The CDR3 here is CASSRLAKTSSYNEQFF. Here the CDR3 DNA reads TGTGCCAGTAGCCGCCTAGCCAAAACGAGCTCCTACAATGAGCAGTTCTTC.

In its sample, this clonotype was seen many times. This chain links TRBV10-3 with TRBJ1-2; 7 bases match TRBD1. Germline assignment: CDR1 ENHRY and CDR2 SYGVKD. The J segment lost 3 bases and the V segment lost 3 bases, leaving 7 bases of the junction unmatched. CDR3 size: 15 residues. The CDR3 coding sequence is TGTGCCATCAGTGAACCCGACAGGGAAGACTATGGCTACACCTTC. The encoded protein is CAISEPDREDYGYTF.